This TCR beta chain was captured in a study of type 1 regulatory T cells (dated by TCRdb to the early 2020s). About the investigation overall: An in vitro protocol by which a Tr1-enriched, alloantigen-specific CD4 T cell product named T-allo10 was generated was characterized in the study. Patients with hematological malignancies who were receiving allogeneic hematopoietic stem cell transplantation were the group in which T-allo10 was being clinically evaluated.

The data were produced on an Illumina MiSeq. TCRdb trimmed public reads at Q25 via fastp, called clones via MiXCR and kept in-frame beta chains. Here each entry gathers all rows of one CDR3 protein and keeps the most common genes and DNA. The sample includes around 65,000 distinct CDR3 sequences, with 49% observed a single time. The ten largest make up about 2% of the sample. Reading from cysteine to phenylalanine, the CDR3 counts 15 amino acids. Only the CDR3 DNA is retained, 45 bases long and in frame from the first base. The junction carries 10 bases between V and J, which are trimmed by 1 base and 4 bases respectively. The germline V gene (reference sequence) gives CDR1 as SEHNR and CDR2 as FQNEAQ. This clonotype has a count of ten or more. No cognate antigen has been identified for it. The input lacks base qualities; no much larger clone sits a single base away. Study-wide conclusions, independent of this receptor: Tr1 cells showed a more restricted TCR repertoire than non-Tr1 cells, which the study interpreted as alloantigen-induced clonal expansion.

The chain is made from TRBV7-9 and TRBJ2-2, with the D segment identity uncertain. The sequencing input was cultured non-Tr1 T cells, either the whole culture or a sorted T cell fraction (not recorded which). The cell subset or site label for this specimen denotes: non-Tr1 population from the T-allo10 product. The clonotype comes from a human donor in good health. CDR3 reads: CASSLGTELTGELFF. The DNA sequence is TGTGCCAGCAGCTTAGGGACCGAACTCACCGGGGAGCTGTTTTTT.